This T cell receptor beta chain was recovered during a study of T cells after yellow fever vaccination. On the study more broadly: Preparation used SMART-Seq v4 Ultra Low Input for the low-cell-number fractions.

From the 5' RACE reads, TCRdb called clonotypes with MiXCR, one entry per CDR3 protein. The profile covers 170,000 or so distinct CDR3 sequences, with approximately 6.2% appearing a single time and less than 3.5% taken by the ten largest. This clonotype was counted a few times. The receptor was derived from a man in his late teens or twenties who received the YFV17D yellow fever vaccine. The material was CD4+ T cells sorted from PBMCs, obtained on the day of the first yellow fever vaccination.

The CDR3 reads CASSLWTGADTQYF. Written as DNA, the CDR3 is TGTGCCAGCAGCCTGTGGACAGGGGCAGATACGCAGTATTTT. The V call is TRBV7-6, the J call TRBJ2-3; 9 nucleotides agree with TRBD1. The germline V gene encodes CDR1 SGHVS and CDR2 FNYEAQ. The CDR3 is 14 amino acids. V shed 5 bases and J 4 bases; nucleotides not matched to a gene: 4.